A selection of T cell receptor beta chains follows, all from one sample in a study of blood T cell repertoires in COVID-19. The assay was immunoSEQ multiplex PCR, and TCRdb's table has in-frame clones only and misses some. The repertoire includes a few hundred thousand clones, 80% to 95% of them detected once, and approximately 17% sits in the top ten. Specimen: PBMCs or T cells enriched from blood (not recorded which). These receptors all come from a woman younger than 45 who had recovered from COVID-19. Both conserved end residues are part of each CDR3. Fields, in order: D gene, J gene, clone size, V gene, CDR3 DNA, CDR3 protein. D genes are given only for firm matches. Clone size is not always given. Where it is, it says once, few, many or a class for expanded clones.

TRBD1 | TRBJ2-3 | NA | TRBV5-4 | TGTGCCAGCAGCTTATGGACAGGGGGTCGAGCAGATACGCAGTATTTT | CASSLWTGGRADTQYF
NA | TRBJ2-7 | NA | TRBV20-1 | TGCAGTGCTAGTACCACAGGGCTTGGCGAGCAGTACTTC | CSASTTGLGEQYF
TRBD1 | TRBJ2-4 | NA | TRBV18 | TGTGCCAGCTCACTCGACAGGGGGGACATTCAGTACTTC | CASSLDRGDIQYF
NA | TRBJ1-5 | NA | TRBV18 | TGTGCCAGCTCACCACAAGACAGCAGAAATCAGCCCCAGCATTTT | CASSPQDSRNQPQHF
TRBD2 | TRBJ2-7 | once | TRBV7-2 | TGTGCCAGCAGCCCGCGGGAAAGCGGGAGGAACGAGCAGTACTTC | CASSPRESGRNEQYF
NA | TRBJ1-2 | NA | TRBV28 | TGTGCCAGCTCAGTGCCAAACTATGGCTACACCTTC | CASSVPNYGYTF
TRBD2 | TRBJ2-1 | NA | TRBV5-1 | TGCGCCAGCTTTGAGCCGGGACTAGCGGGGGGTGAGCAGTTCTTC | CASFEPGLAGGEQFF
NA | TRBJ2-7 | NA | TRBV14 | TGTGCCAGCAGCTCCTTGGGGGCCCTTGACTACGAGCAGTACTTC | CASSSLGALDYEQYF
NA | TRBJ1-5 | NA | TRBV6-2/TRBV6-3 | TGTGCCAGCAGTTACATCGGAGCCTCTCGGCCCCAGCATTTT | CASSYIGASRPQHF
TRBD1 | TRBJ1-4 | NA | TRBV28 | TGTGCCAGCAGCCCCGCCGGCAGGGGGCTTGTTAATGAAAAACTGTTTTTT | CASSPAGRGLVNEKLFF
NA | TRBJ2-7 | NA | TRBV6-2/TRBV6-3 | TGTGCCAGCAGCCTCCCCCCAGGGAACGAGCAGTACTTC | CASSLPPGNEQYF
TRBD2 | TRBJ2-2 | NA | TRBV6-5 | TGTGCCAGCGAACGCCAGCGGGGGACCGGGGAGCTGTTTTTT | CASERQRGTGELFF
NA | TRBJ1-1 | NA | TRBV28 | TGTGCCAGCAGTTTCGACAGGTGGAACACTGAAGCTTTCTTT | CASSFDRWNTEAFF
NA | TRBJ1-5 | NA | TRBV29-1 | TGCAGCGTGGGGGGGACCCAGCCCCAGCATTTT | CSVGGTQPQHF
NA | TRBJ2-2 | NA | TRBV27 | TGTGCCAGCAGTTTACCAGAAAAATTGAACACCGGGGAGCTGTTTTTT | CASSLPEKLNTGELFF
NA | TRBJ2-7 | NA | TRBV4-2 | TGTGCCAGCAGCCAAGAACGGAGCTCCTACGAGCAGTACTTC | CASSQERSSYEQYF
NA | TRBJ2-7 | NA | TRBV2 | TGTGCCAGCACGCGGAGCTCCTACGAGCAGTACTTC | CASTRSSYEQYF
TRBD1 | TRBJ1-5 | NA | TRBV18 | TGTGCCAGCTCACCGGACAGGAATCAGCCCCAGCATTTT | CASSPDRNQPQHF
NA | TRBJ2-5 | NA | TRBV7-6 | TGTGCCAGCAGCCCCGTTCGGGGAATGGGGGAGACCCAGTACTTC | CASSPVRGMGETQYF
NA | TRBJ1-1 | NA | TRBV4-1 | TGCGCCAGCAGCCAAGTGTATCCAGGAGGCACTGAAGCTTTCTTT | CASSQVYPGGTEAFF
NA | TRBJ2-7 | NA | TRBV5-4 | TGTGCCAGCAGCCCCTCCACCGACCTAGGGCAGTACTTC | CASSPSTDLGQYF
NA | TRBJ1-5 | NA | TRBV20-1 | TGCAGTGCTAGTGGGGTCAGGGGCGGGAGCAATCAGCCCCAGCATTTT | CSASGVRGGSNQPQHF
NA | TRBJ1-1 | NA | TRBV30 | TGTGCCTGGAGTGTACCGGACAGTCAACACACTGAAGCTTTCTTT | CAWSVPDSQHTEAFF
NA | TRBJ2-1 | NA | TRBV10-3 | TGTGCCATCAGTCAGGGAAATGGGAACAATGAGCAGTTCTTC | CAISQGNGNNEQFF
NA | TRBJ2-4 | NA | TRBV11-3 | TGTGCCAGCAGCTTAGATCATCGGGACATTCAGTACTTC | CASSLDHRDIQYF
NA | TRBJ2-3 | NA | TRBV5-1 | TGCGCCAGCAGCTTGAATGCACAGAACACAGATACGCAGTATTTT | CASSLNAQNTDTQYF
NA | TRBJ1-1 | NA | TRBV19 | TGTGCCAGTAGTATCCCCAGGAACACTGAAGCTTTCTTT | CASSIPRNTEAFF
NA | TRBJ2-1 | NA | TRBV28 | TGTGCCAGCAGTTTTTCCCCGCAGGTTACCCTATACAATGAGCAGTTCTTC | CASSFSPQVTLYNEQFF
NA | TRBJ1-6 | NA | TRBV28 | TGTGCCAGCAGTTTACTCGACACCAATTCACCCCTCCACTTT | CASSLLDTNSPLHF
NA | TRBJ1-5 | NA | TRBV21-1 | TGTGCCAGCAGCCGTGTTCCCAGAAACACAAATCAGCCCCAGCATTTT | CASSRVPRNTNQPQHF
NA | TRBJ2-3 | NA | TRBV28 | TGTGCCAGCAGTCCAGGACATTTAACCACTAGCACAGATACGCAGTATTTT | CASSPGHLTTSTDTQYF
NA | TRBJ2-2 | NA | TRBV29-1 | TGCAGCGCGGGGGCACAAACCGACGGGGAGCTGTTTTTT | CSAGAQTDGELFF
NA | TRBJ2-1 | NA | TRBV7-8 | TGTGCCAGCAGCTTAGATCTAAACAATGAGCAGTTCTTC | CASSLDLNNEQFF
NA | TRBJ1-4 | once | TRBV9 | TGTGCCAGCAGCGTTTCTGGGGACTTTTATGAAAAACTGTTTTTT | CASSVSGDFYEKLFF
NA | TRBJ2-1 | NA | TRBV6-1 | TGTGCCAGCAGTGTACTTGTTTACGGGAGTAAGTATGAGCAGTTCTTC | CASSVLVYGSKYEQFF
TRBD2 | TRBJ2-1 | once | TRBV15 | TGTGCCACCAGCAGAGTGGCGGGAGTGGAGCAGTTCTTC | CATSRVAGVEQFF